This T cell receptor beta chain was recorded in a study of blood T cell repertoires in COVID-19. Data came from immunoSEQ multiplex PCR; TCRdb stores just in-frame clones and leaves some out. The table records 350,000 to 450,000 clones, more than 70% of them present only once. There are 15 residues in the CDR3. Germline CDR1 and CDR2: SEHNR and FQNEAQ (reference sequence). V shed 4 bases and J shed 2 bases, with 14 bases lying between them. The sequence came from a man aged 35-49 years with acute or convalescent COVID-19. Sequenced input: peripheral blood. The chain uses TRBV7-9 and TRBJ1-2; D perhaps matches TRBD1 (5 bases). CDR3 amino acids: CASSWRDRRNYGYTF. CDR3 sequence (DNA): TGTGCCAGCAGCTGGAGGGACCGACGGAACTATGGCTACACCTTC.